Each of the 8 T cell receptor beta chains below was sequenced from the same sample in a study of blood T cell repertoires in COVID-19. Only in-frame clones appear in the TCRdb table, and some are missing; sequencing was by immunoSEQ multiplex PCR. The table includes roughly 270,000 clones, roughly 85% detected once. Sequenced input: PBMCs or T cells enriched from blood (not recorded which). These receptors were obtained from a woman aged 45-65 years who had recovered from COVID-19.

The V call is TRBV5-1, the J call TRBJ1-2; TRBD1 might be the D (5 bases). The V gene lost 4 bases and the J gene lost 6 bases, with 16 bases spanning the gap. The CDR3 is 14 amino acids. Germline CDR1 SGHRS, CDR2 YFSETQ. CDR3 in amino acids: CASSPRPAGDGYTF. CDR3 coding DNA: TGCGCCAGCAGCCCTAGGCCCGCGGGGGATGGCTACACCTTC.

In regard to this clone: Different DNA sequences within this sample yield the same CDR3. V is TRBV19 and J is TRBJ1-3, with D uncertain. V was shortened by 5 bases and J by 0 bases, with 8 bases between the two germline ends. The CDR3 spans 14 residues. In germline, CDR1 is LNHDA, CDR2 SQIVND (reference sequence). CDR3 in amino acids: CASSSGGSGNTIYF. In DNA, the CDR3 is TGTGCCAGTAGTTCGGGAGGCTCTGGAAACACCATATATTTT.

The V gene is TRBV7-8, the J gene TRBJ1-1; D is uncertain. V was shortened by 5 bases and J by 0 bases, with 13 bases between the two germline ends. The germline gives CDR1 SGHVS, CDR2 FQNEAQ. CDR3 length: 15 residues. Here the CDR3 DNA reads TGTGCCAGCAGCCCCCGGGGATTGATGAACACTGAAGCTTTCTTT. Encoded protein: CASSPRGLMNTEAFF.

This chain connects TRBV19 to TRBJ2-2; D is possibly TRBD1 (6 bases). V lost 5 bases and J lost 8, with 27 bases in between. Germline CDR1 reads LNHDA; CDR2 reads SQIVND (reference sequence). The CDR3 loop spans 18 amino acids. As DNA, the CDR3 is TGTGCCAGTAGTGTATTCAATCACCGGGACATAGCACCGGGGGAGCTGTTTTTT. Residues: CASSVFNHRDIAPGELFF.

V and J are TRBV5-1 and TRBJ2-7; no clear D gene. V was pared by 2 bases and J by 0 bases, with 9 bases between. This CDR3 spans 14 amino acids. Germline CDR1 reads SGHRS; CDR2 reads YFSETQ. The CDR3 nucleotides are TGCGCCAGCAGCTTACAGCCAGGCTCCTACGAGCAGTACTTC. Its protein product is CASSLQPGSYEQYF.

This chain joins TRBV19 and TRBJ1-2; TRBD1 matches at 9 bases. The CDR3 runs 14 residues. V was clipped by 8 bases and J by 8 bases; unmatched bases: 12. CDR1 is LNHDA, CDR2 SQIVND, per germline (reference sequence). CDR3 in amino acids: CASGDRVLEGGYTF. As DNA, the CDR3 is TGTGCCAGTGGGGACAGGGTCTTAGAAGGGGGCTACACCTTC.

The rearrangement uses TRBV27 and TRBJ1-5; 7 positions match TRBD1. Germline CDR1 and CDR2: MNHEY and SMNVEV (reference sequence). V dropped 5 bases and J dropped 9; count of bases not matched to a gene: 7. The CDR3 loop spans 13 amino acids. The CDR3, as DNA: TGTGCCAGCAGTGGGACAGCATATTCGCCCCAGCATTTT. It codes for CASSGTAYSPQHF.

The chain has TRBV19 and TRBJ1-5; 10 nucleotides line up with TRBD1. Germline V CDR1 and CDR2: LNHDA, SQIVND (reference sequence). The CDR3 contains 19 residues. J lost 3 bases, V lost 4 bases, and 15 bases had no gene match. The CDR3 DNA is TGTGCCAGTAGTACCGGGACAGGGGTGGTCAGGGGTAACAATCAGCCCCAGCATTTT. Its translation is CASSTGTGVVRGNNQPQHF.